Here is one T cell receptor (beta chain) with its context. Its antigen remains unknown. CDR3 length: 13 amino acids. Germline V CDR1 and CDR2: WSHSY, SAAADI. V shed 3 bases and J 5 bases; nucleotides not matched to a gene: 3. These data originate in a study of vaccination and CD4 T cells after COVID-19. On the study more broadly: No peptide, an HIV-1 Nef pool, or a CEFX pool was what each control culture received. Broader study findings: Analysis of convalescent patients found that 304 of 307 vaccine-specific clones were spike mono-reactive.

Treatment denoted: approximately 9-day PBMC culture with coronavirus spike peptide pools or control peptides (ViraFEST assay). The unexposed donor gave CD4+ T cells before the COVID-19 pandemic (2011-2018). In the ViraFEST assay, peptide-pool expansion preceded TCR sequencing of expanded clonotypes. Cultures of PBMCs, over 1.5 million per well, were set up with approximately 9.6 IU/ml IL-2 and roughly 10 ug/ml peptide pools. The study sequenced cultured CD4+ T cell DNA using the Oncomine TCR Beta short-read assay. Each CDR3 protein is one row after TCRdb ran MiXCR on the PCR reads. The sample lists thousands of distinct CDR3 sequences, more than 45% occurring once.

The V and J genes are TRBV10-2 and TRBJ2-5, with 7 nucleotides matching TRBD1. The receptor was derived from a human donor in good health. Sequencing used CD4+ T cells from blood, cultured in vitro. In DNA, the CDR3 is TGCGCCAGCAGTGACTCAGGGGGTGAGACCCAGTACTTC. Protein product: CASSDSGGETQYF.